This TCR beta chain emerged from a study of shared clonotypes between healthy human individuals. Background on the study: Donor ages ranged 18 to 49 years: two women, three men.

Study findings and constraints: It was expected that sequencing depth would affect clonotype sharing among donors.

Ten immunoSEQ deep assay plates served to sequence unsorted PBMC DNA. The data were produced by immunoSEQ multiplex PCR, yet TCRdb's version contains in-frame clones alone and is incomplete. The sample carries about 520,000 clones, almost 80% recorded once. This clone has a count of ten or more. What it binds is unknown. The CDR3 length is 13 residues. With V trimmed by 3 bases and J by 7 bases, 6 bases remained unmatched. The germline CDR1 and CDR2 sequences are SGHRS and YFSETQ. About 100 million PBMCs were counted before genomic DNA extraction. V and J are TRBV5-1 and TRBJ1-1, with 7 bases fitting TRBD1. The sequencing sample was made of PBMCs. The clonotype was recovered from a woman aged 40 to 50 in good health. Some clones in this sample may be carry-over from other donors' samples. This CDR3 reads CASSSVRDSEAFF. CDR3 nucleotides: TGCGCCAGCAGCTCAGTGCGGGACAGTGAAGCTTTCTTT.